Below, 26 T cell receptor beta chains from the same sample are listed, as sequenced in a study of shared clonotypes between healthy human individuals. Clones were sequenced by immunoSEQ multiplex PCR, and TCRdb holds only the in-frame ones, with some missing. The data contain approximately 700,000 clones, more than 70% of them singletons. Sequencing was carried out using memory CD4+ T cells sorted from blood. Sample subset: CD45RA-negative fraction. The receptors come from a woman aged 25 to 39 in good health.

This sequence joins TRBV15 and TRBJ2-5; TRBD1 might be the D (5 bases). This CDR3 is built from 14 residues. Germline loops: CDR1 LNHNV, CDR2 YYDKDF (reference sequence). V was shortened by 6 bases and J by 2 bases, with 13 bases between the two germline ends. The CDR3 nucleotides are TGTGCCACCAGAACGACAGCCTTACAAGAGACCCAGTACTTC. This gives the protein CATRTTALQETQYF.

The rearrangement uses TRBV28 and TRBJ2-3; 10 bases are a match to TRBD1. The CDR3 is 14 residues long. Per germline, CDR1 MDHEN and CDR2 SYDVKM. The ends lost 6 bases at V and 5 bases at J; junction bases unmatched: 5. The CDR3 is CASRTGTGVDTQYF. The CDR3 bases are TGTGCCAGCAGAACCGGGACAGGGGTAGATACGCAGTATTTT.

The chain uses TRBV5-4 and TRBJ2-1, with D tentatively TRBD1 (6 bases). V gave up 0 bases and J gave up 0 bases, with 13 bases separating them. The CDR3 runs 17 residues. Germline CDR1 is SGHNT and CDR2 is YYREEE (reference sequence). This CDR3 reads CASSLGGPGISYNEQFF. The CDR3 coding sequence is TGTGCCAGCAGCTTGGGGGGGCCGGGAATCTCCTACAATGAGCAGTTCTTC.

The chain has TRBV2 and TRBJ2-4; 7 nucleotides align to TRBD1. This CDR3 region has 11 residues. The trim removed 5 bases at V and 15 bases at J, leaving 7 bases unmatched. Germline assignment: CDR1 SNHLY and CDR2 FYNNEI. The CDR3 here is CASSWGQSLYF. The CDR3 DNA sequence: TGTGCCAGCAGTTGGGGACAGTCCTTGTACTTC.

The chain links TRBV28 to TRBJ2-7; 7 bases are shared with TRBD1. Trimming cost V 5 bases and J 6 bases; bases outside gene matches: 13. Germline CDR1 reads MDHEN; CDR2 reads SYDVKM. This CDR3 is 15 amino acids long. The CDR3 reads CASSIRVTGLFEQYF. As DNA, the CDR3 is TGTGCCAGCAGTATCCGTGTGACAGGGTTGTTCGAGCAGTACTTC.

J is TRBJ2-2 and V is TRBV6-6; weak D call: TRBD2 (5 bases). Per the germline V gene, CDR1 is MNHNY and CDR2 is SVGAGI (reference sequence). This CDR3 region has 15 residues. The V gene lost 7 bases and the J gene lost 1 base, with 13 bases spanning the gap. The CDR3 nucleotides read TGTGCCAGCATGGAGCGGTGGAAGAACACCGGGGAGCTGTTTTTT. It is translated as CASMERWKNTGELFF.

The chain is built from TRBV5-1 and TRBJ2-7; a weak D match, TRBD1 (6 bases). This CDR3 has 14 residues. Germline loops: CDR1 SGHRS, CDR2 YFSETQ. Trimming removed 4 bases from V and 0 bases from J, with 11 bases in between. The CDR3 DNA sequence: TGCGCCAGCAGCCGGACAGACAGCTCCTACGAGCAGTACTTC. This gives the protein CASSRTDSSYEQYF.

The chain recombines TRBV5-1 with TRBJ2-1; TRBD1 matches 7 bases. V shed 5 bases and J 8 bases; nucleotides not matched to a gene: 4. Germline lookup yields CDR1 SGHRS and CDR2 YFSETQ. The CDR3 contains 12 residues. CDR3 sequence reads: CASSFDRDEQFF. CDR3 bases: TGCGCCAGCAGTTTCGACAGGGATGAGCAGTTCTTC.

The chain links TRBV11-2 to TRBJ2-2, with 9 bases identical to TRBD2. With 3 bases clipped from V and 4 bases from J, the junction kept 15 bases outside the gene matches. The CDR3 runs to 19 residues. In germline, CDR1 is SGHAT, CDR2 FQNNGV. CDR3 DNA: TGTGCCAGCAGCTTTACTATTGGGCTAGCGGGACGCGGCACCGGGGAGCTGTTTTTT. It codes for CASSFTIGLAGRGTGELFF.

The genes are TRBV28 and TRBJ1-5, with a possible D match to TRBD1 (5 bases). CDR1 MDHEN and CDR2 SYDVKM come from the germline V gene. Trimming took off 7 bases at V and 2 bases at J, with 15 bases between the two ends. This CDR3 contains 15 residues. DNA of the CDR3: TGTGCCAGCACCTCGCGGTCCAGGGGCAATCAGCCCCAGCATTTT. Translated: CASTSRSRGNQPQHF. The entire variable domain, with the rest obtained from reference TRBV28 and TRBJ1-5, is as follows: DVKVTQSSRYLVKRTGEKVFLECVQDMDHENMFWYRQDPGLGLRLIYFSYDVKMKEKGDIPEGYSVSREKKERFSLILESASTNQTSMYLCASTSRSRGNQPQHFGDGTRLSIL.

This clone showed up just once. The chain couples TRBV6-5 to TRBJ2-1; D is ambiguous. There are 11 residues in the CDR3. Trimming cost V 5 bases and J 8 bases, with 7 bases left between them. Per germline, CDR1 MNHEY and CDR2 SVGAGI. In DNA form, the CDR3 reads TGTGCCAGCAGTACCCTCCATGAGCAGTTCTTC. The encoded protein is CASSTLHEQFF.

This clone was picked up a small number of times. The chain links TRBV11-1 to TRBJ1-2, with D perhaps matching TRBD1 (6 bases). CDR1 is SGHAT, CDR2 FQDESV, per germline (reference sequence). With 7 bases removed from V and 4 bases from J, the gap between germline ends came to 19 bases. The CDR3 has 15 amino acids. In DNA form, the CDR3 reads TGTGCCAGCACCATAGGGGGGGGATTTGTCTATGGCTACACCTTC. Residues: CASTIGGGFVYGYTF.

This clone was seen just once. The genes are TRBV28 and TRBJ1-2; a weak D match, TRBD1 (5 bases). This CDR3 spans 15 amino acids. The V and J ends lost 6 bases and 2 bases respectively, with 16 bases between them. CDR1 and CDR2 from the germline V gene are MDHEN and SYDVKM. In DNA form, the CDR3 reads TGTGCCAGCAGCCGACCCCGCCGGGACAACTATGGCTACACCTTC. As protein: CASSRPRRDNYGYTF.

The V call is TRBV13, the J call TRBJ2-5; 10 bases line up with TRBD2. V lost 6 bases, J lost 5 bases, and 18 bases stayed unmatched. The CDR3 has 18 residues. Germline assignment: CDR1 PRHDT and CDR2 FYEKMQ (reference sequence). The CDR3 nucleotides read TGTGCCAGCAGTCGAATTCCCGGGACTAGCGACCTCCAGGAGACCCAGTACTTC. Protein product: CASSRIPGTSDLQETQYF.

The genes are TRBV7-7 and TRBJ2-5, with D unresolved. The germline CDR1 and CDR2 sequences are SSHAT and FNYEAQ (reference sequence). CDR3 size: 13 residues. V lost 4 bases to trimming and J lost 0 bases, with 6 bases between them. The CDR3 protein is CASSSRHQETQYF. The DNA for the CDR3 is TGTGCCAGCAGCTCCAGACACCAAGAGACCCAGTACTTC.

This chain links TRBV28 with TRBJ1-5, with 7 bases aligning to TRBD1. The V and J ends lost 5 bases and 11 bases, in that order; junction bases with no gene match: 6. The germline V gene has CDR1 MDHEN and CDR2 SYDVKM. The CDR3 sequence is 12 residues long. For the CDR3, the DNA is TGTGCCAGCAGTCCCCAGGACAGGTCCCAGCATTTT. It specifies CASSPQDRSQHF.

This chain links TRBV28 with TRBJ2-5, with 7 bases aligning to TRBD2. The J segment lost 10 bases and the V segment lost 4 bases, leaving 18 bases of the junction unmatched. This CDR3 is built from 16 residues. In germline, CDR1 is MDHEN, CDR2 SYDVKM. Written as DNA, the CDR3 is TGTGCCAGCAGTTCGGGCGGGGGACTAAACCTTGGGAGCCAGTACTTC. Protein product: CASSSGGGLNLGSQYF. Looking up the rest from reference TRBV28 and TRBJ2-5 gives the full variable domain: DVKVTQSSRYLVKRTGEKVFLECVQDMDHENMFWYRQDPGLGLRLIYFSYDVKMKEKGDIPEGYSVSREKKERFSLILESASTNQTSMYLCASSSGGGLNLGSQYFGPGTRLLVL.

As concerns this clone: This sample also contains other DNA sequences that code for the same CDR3. The gene calls are TRBV28 and TRBJ2-1, with 13 bases identical to TRBD2. The ends lost 6 bases at V and 8 bases at J; junction bases unmatched: 10. CDR1 and CDR2 from the germline V gene are MDHEN and SYDVKM. This CDR3 spans 16 amino acids. CDR3 bases: TGTGCCAGCAGCCTATCGACTAGCGGGAGGCGGTATGAGCAGTTCTTC. Translated: CASSLSTSGRRYEQFF.

The chain couples TRBV10-3 to TRBJ2-3; 12 nucleotides line up with TRBD2. CDR1 is ENHRY and CDR2 is SYGVKD in the germline V gene. With 3 bases clipped from V and 7 bases from J, the junction kept 8 bases outside the gene matches. The CDR3 runs to 16 residues. The CDR3 DNA follows: TGTGCCATCAGTGACGCCAAGACTAGCGGGAGTAATACGCAGTATTTT. It translates to CAISDAKTSGSNTQYF.

J is TRBJ2-3 and V is TRBV19, with 10 bases aligning to TRBD2. CDR1 and CDR2 (germline): LNHDA, SQIVND (reference sequence). V dropped 1 base and J dropped 4; count of bases not matched to a gene: 5. CDR3 length equals 16 residues. Here the CDR3 reads CASSIGAGGPPDTQYF. CDR3 sequence (DNA): TGTGCCAGTAGTATAGGAGCGGGAGGGCCCCCAGATACGCAGTATTTT.

The V gene is TRBV5-4, the J gene TRBJ2-5, with 10 bases lining up with TRBD2. Looked up from germline, CDR1 is SGHNT and CDR2 is YYREEE (reference sequence). The CDR3 contains 14 residues. V shed 2 bases and J 5 bases; nucleotides not matched to a gene: 3. Here the CDR3 DNA reads TGTGCCAGCAGCTTAGCGGGAGGGTTGGAGACCCAGTACTTC. It encodes CASSLAGGLETQYF.

This sequence joins TRBV20-1 and TRBJ2-7; D is ambiguous. The CDR3 sequence is 11 residues long. V lost 4 bases and J 3 bases, leaving 7 bases between the germline ends. Germline V gene sequence: CDR1 DFQATT, CDR2 SNEGSKA (reference sequence). CDR3 sequence: CSATPRYEQYF. The CDR3, as DNA: TGCAGTGCTACCCCGCGCTACGAGCAGTACTTC.

As regards this clone: A read error may be the cause here, since a much bigger clone is one base away. Other DNA variants within this sample encode the same CDR3. The chain recombines TRBV19 with TRBJ2-7, with 8 bases identical to TRBD1. With 4 bases clipped from V and 1 base from J, the junction kept 0 bases outside the gene matches. The CDR3 is made up of 13 amino acids. CDR1 is LNHDA and CDR2 is SQIVND in the germline V gene (reference sequence). The CDR3 sequence: CASSRTGSYEQYF. Written as DNA, the CDR3 is TGTGCCAGTAGTAGGACAGGGTCCTACGAGCAGTACTTC.

The chain is built from TRBV23-1 and TRBJ2-5, with 11 nucleotides matching TRBD2. TRBV23-1 is labeled an ORF, and its function is uncertain. The CDR3 is 16 amino acids. V shed 9 bases, J shed 5 bases, and the junction held 14 bases outside the gene matches. CDR3 residues: CASPTHSGRALETQYF. Written as DNA, the CDR3 is TGCGCCAGTCCGACTCATAGCGGGAGGGCACTCGAGACCCAGTACTTC.

This chain connects TRBV11-2 to TRBJ2-5; tentative D call: TRBD2 (6 bases). The CDR3 consists of 14 residues. The germline V and J ends were trimmed by 1 base and 7 bases, with 13 bases remaining between them. The germline CDR1 and CDR2 sequences are SGHAT and FQNNGV. The CDR3 spells CASSLVRGTGTQYF. CDR3 in DNA: TGTGCCAGCAGCTTAGTCCGGGGGACGGGGACCCAGTACTTC. The variable domain in full, completed from reference TRBV11-2 and TRBJ2-5, reads EAGVAQSPRYKIIEKRQSVAFWCNPISGHATLYWYQQILGQGPKLLIQFQNNGVVDDSQLPKDRFSAERLKGVDSTLKIQPAKLEDSAVYLCASSLVRGTGTQYFGPGTRLLVL.

This clone was observed many times. Other nucleotide sequences from this sample produce the same CDR3. The chain links TRBV5-1 to TRBJ2-1; 9 nucleotides agree with TRBD2. The CDR3 runs to 15 residues. After removal of 0 bases from V and 4 bases from J, the junction contained 2 bases not matched to a gene. The germline CDR1 and CDR2 sequences are SGHRS and YFSETQ. The CDR3, as DNA: TGCGCCAGCAGCTTGGATAGCGGGAGTTACAATGAGCAGTTCTTC. Amino acids: CASSLDSGSYNEQFF.